One TCR beta chain is described in this entry. Its antigen is as yet unknown. These data belong to a study of graft-versus-host responses after intestinal transplantation. At the level of the study: Each of the recipients got a multivisceral, liver-intestinal, or isolated intestinal transplant. Anti-thymocyte globulin served as induction for all recipients, who then took tacrolimus and steroids for approximately three years. Findings and caveats of the study: GvH clones appeared in recipient marrow, some first in ileum or blood.

Clones were sequenced by immunoSEQ multiplex PCR, and TCRdb holds only the in-frame ones, with some missing. In the table there are fewer than 90,000 clones, approximately 94% of which are singletons. Per the germline V gene, CDR1 is LGHNA and CDR2 is YSLEER. The CDR3 is made up of 16 amino acids. Trimming took off 0 bases at V and 2 bases at J, with 14 bases between the two ends. Here the sequenced sample was unstimulated CD4+ T cells sorted from spleen or lymph node cells, taken before transplant. This TCR derives from a human donor who was the organ donor for an intestinal transplant. This chain uses TRBV4-3 with TRBJ2-7; a possible D gene is TRBD2 (5 bases). The CDR3 DNA follows: TGCGCCAGCAGCCAAGATTATAGCGCGTCTCCCTACGAGCAGTACTTC. Its protein is CASSQDYSASPYEQYF.